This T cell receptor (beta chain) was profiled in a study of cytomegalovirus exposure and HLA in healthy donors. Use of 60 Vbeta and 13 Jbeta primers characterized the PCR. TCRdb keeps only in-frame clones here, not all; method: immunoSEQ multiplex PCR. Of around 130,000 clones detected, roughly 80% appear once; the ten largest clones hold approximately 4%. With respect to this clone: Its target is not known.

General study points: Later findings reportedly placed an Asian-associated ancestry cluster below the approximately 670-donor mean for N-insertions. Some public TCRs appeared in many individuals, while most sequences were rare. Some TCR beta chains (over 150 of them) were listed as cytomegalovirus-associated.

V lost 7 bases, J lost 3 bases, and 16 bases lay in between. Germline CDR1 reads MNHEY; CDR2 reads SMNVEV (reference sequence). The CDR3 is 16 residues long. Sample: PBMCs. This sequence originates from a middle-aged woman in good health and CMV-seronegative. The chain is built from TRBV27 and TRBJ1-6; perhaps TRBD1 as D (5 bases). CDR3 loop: CASKSAGIFYNSPLHF. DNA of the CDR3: TGTGCCAGCAAGTCGGCAGGGATATTCTATAATTCACCCCTCCACTTT.